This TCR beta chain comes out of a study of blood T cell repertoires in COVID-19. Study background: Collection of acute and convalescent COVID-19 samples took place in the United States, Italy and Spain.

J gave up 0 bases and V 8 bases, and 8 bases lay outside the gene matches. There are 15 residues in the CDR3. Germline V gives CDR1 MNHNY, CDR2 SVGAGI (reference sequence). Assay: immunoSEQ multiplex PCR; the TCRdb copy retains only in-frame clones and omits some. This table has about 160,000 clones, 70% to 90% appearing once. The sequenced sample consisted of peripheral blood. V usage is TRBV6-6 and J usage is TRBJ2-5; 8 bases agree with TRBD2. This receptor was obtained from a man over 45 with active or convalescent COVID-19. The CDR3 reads CASLPTAGDQETQYF. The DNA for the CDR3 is TGTGCCAGCCTACCCACAGCGGGAGACCAAGAGACCCAGTACTTC.